The 12 T cell receptor beta chains listed next were all sequenced from one sample in a study of control samples from healthy donors and cancer patients. Some clones are missing from TCRdb's copy, which holds only in-frame ones; the method was immunoSEQ multiplex PCR. The sample yields some 74,000 clones, 85% to 95% seen once. Source material: blood. These receptors originate from a woman in her thirties in good health.

In the case of this clone: The same CDR3 can be traced to other DNA sequences in this sample. This chain joins TRBV24-1 and TRBJ1-2; D unclear. The V gene lost 3 bases and the J gene lost 4 bases, with 11 bases spanning the gap. This CDR3 region has 14 residues. Germline lookup yields CDR1 KGHDR and CDR2 SFDVKD. CDR3 loop: CATSDPTGPYGYTF. The CDR3 DNA reads TGTGCCACCAGTGATCCGACGGGTCCCTATGGCTACACCTTC.

This sequence joins TRBV13 and TRBJ2-2; TRBD2 aligns across 7 bases. CDR3 length: 16 residues. Per germline, CDR1 PRHDT and CDR2 FYEKMQ (reference sequence). V shed 5 bases, J shed 3 bases, and the junction held 9 bases outside the gene matches. The CDR3 here is CASSTRTLADTGELFF. The CDR3 bases are TGTGCCAGCAGCACACGCACGCTAGCGGACACCGGGGAGCTGTTTTTT.

The chain joins TRBV30 to TRBJ2-2; possible D gene TRBD1, 6 bases. Trimming removed 1 base from V and 5 bases from J, with 17 bases in between. Germline V gene lookup returns CDR1 GTSNPN and CDR2 SVGIG (reference sequence). The CDR3 is 16 amino acids. This CDR3 reads CAWSGWVQGLTGELFF. The CDR3 DNA reads as TGTGCCTGGAGTGGATGGGTACAGGGTTTAACCGGGGAGCTGTTTTTT.

The rearrangement joins TRBV27 to TRBJ1-2; TRBD1 matches 9 bases. CDR3 length: 15 residues. Germline lookup yields CDR1 MNHEY and CDR2 SMNVEV (reference sequence). The J segment lost 6 bases and the V segment lost 1 base, leaving 6 bases of the junction unmatched. CDR3 DNA sequence: TGTGCCAGCAGTTTATTACCGGGACAGGGCCATGGCTACACCTTC. It yields the protein CASSLLPGQGHGYTF.

The chain has TRBV14 and TRBJ1-1, with a weak D call TRBD1 (5 bases). Germline CDR1 and CDR2: SGHDN and FVKESK. This CDR3 spans 15 amino acids. V was shortened by 3 bases and J by 0 bases, with 11 bases between the two germline ends. Here the CDR3 reads CASSQVRGVNTEAFF. The CDR3 nucleotides are TGTGCCAGCAGCCAGGTTCGAGGGGTGAACACTGAAGCTTTCTTT. Looking up the rest from reference TRBV14 and TRBJ1-1 gives the full variable domain: EAGVTQFPSHSVIEKGQTVTLRCDPISGHDNLYWYRRVMGKEIKFLLHFVKESKQDESGMPNNRFLAERTGGTYSTLKVQPAELEDSGVYFCASSQVRGVNTEAFFGQGTRLTVV.

The V call is TRBV9, the J call TRBJ1-2; D perhaps matches TRBD1 (6 bases). V lost 4 bases to trimming and J lost 4 bases, with 14 bases between them. CDR1 is SGDLS, CDR2 YYNGEE, per germline. The length of the CDR3 is 14 residues. For the CDR3, the DNA is TGTGCCAGCAGCCCTGGACGGGACATCTATGGCTACACCTTC. Translation: CASSPGRDIYGYTF.

V gene TRBV18 combines with J gene TRBJ1-5; TRBD1 is a possible D gene (6 bases). CDR3 length: 17 residues. Germline V gene data show CDR1 as KGHSH and CDR2 as LQKENI. The V and J ends lost 4 bases and 10 bases respectively, with 26 bases between them. CDR3 DNA: TGTGCCAGCTCACACCAAGGAGCACGAGGGGGTGGGGAACCCCAGCATTTT. This gives the protein CASSHQGARGGGEPQHF.

The J gene is TRBJ1-4, the V gene TRBV9, with 7 bases identical to TRBD1. Germline V CDR1 and CDR2: SGDLS, YYNGEE. This CDR3 has 14 residues. Trimming removed 3 bases from V and 8 bases from J; junction bases left unmatched: 7. The CDR3 spells CASSASGGDEKLFF. For the CDR3, the DNA is TGTGCCAGCAGCGCTTCAGGGGGGGACGAAAAACTGTTTTTT.

This chain joins TRBV3-1 (or the pseudogene TRBV3-2) and TRBJ1-5; unclear D gene. V lost 1 base and J 2 bases, leaving 12 bases between the germline ends. CDR3 length: 16 amino acids. CDR1 and CDR2 (germline): LGHDT, YNNKEL (reference sequence). The CDR3 nucleotides read TGTGCCAGCAGCCAAGGGCGGCGGACGGGCAATCAGCCCCAGCATTTT. This encodes CASSQGRRTGNQPQHF.

The rearrangement uses TRBV19 and TRBJ2-3; 7 nucleotides agree with TRBD1. This CDR3 is built from 17 residues. Germline-derived CDR1 and CDR2 are LNHDA and SQIVND (reference sequence). V shed 5 bases and J 0 bases; nucleotides not matched to a gene: 11. This CDR3 reads CASSAQTGVPSTDTQYF. The CDR3 region has the DNA TGTGCCAGTAGTGCCCAAACAGGGGTCCCTAGCACAGATACGCAGTATTTT.

The sample holds a few counts of this clone. One end of the junction does not line up with germline, which may come from a read error. This sequence joins TRBV2 and TRBJ1-1; D uncertain. Germline lookup yields CDR1 SNHLY and CDR2 FYNNEI. This CDR3 has 14 amino acids. The DNA for the CDR3 is TGTGCCAGCAGCGAAGCGGCGGTCCAAGGTGAAGCTTTCTTT. Translation gives CASSEAAVQGEAFF.

The chain recombines TRBV7-6 with TRBJ2-1, with 8 bases fitting TRBD2. The CDR3 has 15 amino acids. Germline trimming cut 2 bases from V and 6 bases from J; bases unmatched to any gene: 6. Germline lookup yields CDR1 SGHVS and CDR2 FNYEAQ. Written as DNA, the CDR3 is TGTGCCAGCAGCTTACTCGGGGGGGCAGGCAATGAGCAGTTCTTC. Residues: CASSLLGGAGNEQFF.